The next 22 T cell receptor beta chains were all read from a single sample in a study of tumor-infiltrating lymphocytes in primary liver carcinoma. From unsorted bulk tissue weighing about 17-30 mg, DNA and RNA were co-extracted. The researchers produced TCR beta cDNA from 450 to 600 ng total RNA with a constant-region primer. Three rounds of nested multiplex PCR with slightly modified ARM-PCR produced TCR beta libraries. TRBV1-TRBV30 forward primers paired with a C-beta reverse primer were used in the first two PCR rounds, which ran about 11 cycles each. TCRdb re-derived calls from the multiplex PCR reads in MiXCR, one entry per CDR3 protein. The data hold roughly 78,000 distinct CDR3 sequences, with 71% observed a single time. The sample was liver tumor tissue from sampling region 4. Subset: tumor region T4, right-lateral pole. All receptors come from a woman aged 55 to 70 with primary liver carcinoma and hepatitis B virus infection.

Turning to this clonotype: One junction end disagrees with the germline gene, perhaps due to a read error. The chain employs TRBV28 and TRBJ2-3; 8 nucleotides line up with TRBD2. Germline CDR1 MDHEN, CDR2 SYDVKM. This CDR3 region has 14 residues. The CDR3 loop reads CANSLAGSTNTQYF. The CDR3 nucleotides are TGTGCCAACAGCTTAGCGGGGAGCACAAATACGCAGTATTTT. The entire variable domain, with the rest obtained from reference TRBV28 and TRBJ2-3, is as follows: DVKVTQSSRYLVKRTGEKVFLECVQDMDHENMFWYRQDPGLGLRLIYFSYDVKMKEKGDIPEGYSVSREKKERFSLILESASTNQTSMYLCANSLAGSTNTQYFGPGTRLTVL.

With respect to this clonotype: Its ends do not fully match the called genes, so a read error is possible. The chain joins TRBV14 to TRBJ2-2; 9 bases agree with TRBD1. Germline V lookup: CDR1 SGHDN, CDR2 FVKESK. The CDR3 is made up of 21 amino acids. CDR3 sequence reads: CTSSQDTPHEFRDRATGDLFF. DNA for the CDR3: TGTACCAGCAGCCAAGATACACCACACGAATTCCGGGACAGGGCCACCGGGGACCTGTTTTTT.

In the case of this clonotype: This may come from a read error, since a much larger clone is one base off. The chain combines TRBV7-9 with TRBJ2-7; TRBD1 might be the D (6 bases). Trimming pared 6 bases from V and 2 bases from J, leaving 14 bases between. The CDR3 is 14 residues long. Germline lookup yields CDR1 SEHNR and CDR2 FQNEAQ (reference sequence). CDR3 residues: CASRSDRNAYEQYF. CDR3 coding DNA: TGTGCCAGCAGGTCCGACAGGAATGCCTACGAGCAGTACTTC. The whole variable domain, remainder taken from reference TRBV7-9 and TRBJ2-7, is DTGVSQNPRHKITKRGQNVTFRCDPISEHNRLYWYRQTLGQGPEFLTYFQNEAQLEKSRLLSDRFSAERPKGSFSTLEIQRTEQGDSAMYLCASRSDRNAYEQYFGPGTRLTVT.

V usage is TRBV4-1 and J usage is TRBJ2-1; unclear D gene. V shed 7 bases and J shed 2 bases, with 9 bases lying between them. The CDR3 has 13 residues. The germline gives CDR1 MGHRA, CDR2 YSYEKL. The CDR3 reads CASNHDAYNEQFF. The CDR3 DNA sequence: TGCGCCAGCAACCATGACGCCTACAATGAGCAGTTCTTC.

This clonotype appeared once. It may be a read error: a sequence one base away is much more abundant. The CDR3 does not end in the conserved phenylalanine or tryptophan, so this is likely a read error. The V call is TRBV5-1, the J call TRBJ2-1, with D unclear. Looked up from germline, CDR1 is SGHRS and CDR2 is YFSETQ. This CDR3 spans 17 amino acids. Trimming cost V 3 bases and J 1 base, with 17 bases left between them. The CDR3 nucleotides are TGCGCCAGCAGCTCCATGAGAGCTGATCTATCCTACAATGAGCAGTTCTTG. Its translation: CASSSMRADLSYNEQFL.

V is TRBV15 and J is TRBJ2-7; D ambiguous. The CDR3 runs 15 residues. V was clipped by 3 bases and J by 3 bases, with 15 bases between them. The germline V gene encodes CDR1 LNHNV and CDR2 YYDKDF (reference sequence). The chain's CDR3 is CATSSAIVGIYEQYF. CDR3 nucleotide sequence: TGTGCCACCAGCAGCGCCATTGTTGGGATCTACGAGCAGTACTTC.

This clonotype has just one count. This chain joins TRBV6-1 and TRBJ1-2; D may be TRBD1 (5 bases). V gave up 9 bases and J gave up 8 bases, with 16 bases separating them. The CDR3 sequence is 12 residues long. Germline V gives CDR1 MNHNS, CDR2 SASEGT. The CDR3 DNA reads TGTGCCAGGGGCCGACAGTGTCAAGGCTACACCTTC. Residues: CARGRQCQGYTF.

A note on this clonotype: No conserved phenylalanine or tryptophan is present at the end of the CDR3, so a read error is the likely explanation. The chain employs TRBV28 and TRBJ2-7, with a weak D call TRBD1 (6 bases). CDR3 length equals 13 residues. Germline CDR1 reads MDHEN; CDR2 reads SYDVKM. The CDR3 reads CDSSLTGVGEQYL. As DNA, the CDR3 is TGTGACAGCAGCCTGACAGGCGTCGGGGAGCAGTACCTC.

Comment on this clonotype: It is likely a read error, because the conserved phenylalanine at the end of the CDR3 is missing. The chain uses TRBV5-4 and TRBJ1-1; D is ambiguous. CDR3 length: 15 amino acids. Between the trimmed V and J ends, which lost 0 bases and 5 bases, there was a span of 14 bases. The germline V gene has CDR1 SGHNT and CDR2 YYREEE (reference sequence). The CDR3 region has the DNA TGTGCCAGCAGCTTGGCCGTAGACATTGGGACTGAAGCTTTCTTA. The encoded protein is CASSLAVDIGTEAFL.

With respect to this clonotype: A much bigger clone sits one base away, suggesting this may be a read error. CDR3 sequence: CASRLAPPTGEQFF. CDR3 nucleotides: TGCGCCAGTCGACTCGCGCCTCCAACCGGGGAGCAGTTTTTT. The V gene is TRBV5-1, the J gene TRBJ2-2, with D perhaps TRBD2 (5 bases). This CDR3 spans 14 amino acids. In germline, CDR1 is SGHRS, CDR2 YFSETQ.

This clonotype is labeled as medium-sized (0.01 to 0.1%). The CDR3 DNA is TGTGCCATCGGAGGGGGCGGGAGGGGGTACAATGAGCAGTTCTTC. It encodes CAIGGGGRGYNEQFF. The rearrangement links TRBV11-3 to TRBJ2-1; 9 bases match TRBD2. The CDR3 runs to 15 residues. Germline loops: CDR1 SGHNT, CDR2 YENEEA. Germline trimming cut 10 bases from V and 4 bases from J; bases unmatched to any gene: 11.

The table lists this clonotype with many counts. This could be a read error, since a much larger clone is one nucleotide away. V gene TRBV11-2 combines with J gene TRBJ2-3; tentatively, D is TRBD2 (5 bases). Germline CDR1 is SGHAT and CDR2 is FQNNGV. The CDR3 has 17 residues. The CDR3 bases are TGTGCCGGCAGCTTCCGCCCCCCGGGGATTAGCACAGATACGCAGTATTTT. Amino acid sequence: CAGSFRPPGISTDTQYF. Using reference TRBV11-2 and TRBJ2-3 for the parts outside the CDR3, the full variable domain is EAGVAQSPRYKIIEKRQSVAFWCNPISGHATLYWYQQILGQGPKLLIQFQNNGVVDDSQLPKDRFSAERLKGVDSTLKIQPAKLEDSAVYLCAGSFRPPGISTDTQYFGPGTRLTVL.

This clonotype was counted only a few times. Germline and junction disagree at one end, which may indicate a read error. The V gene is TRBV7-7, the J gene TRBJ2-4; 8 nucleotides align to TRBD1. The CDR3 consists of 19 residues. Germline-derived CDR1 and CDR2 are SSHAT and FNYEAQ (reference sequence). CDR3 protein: CASSPLSSGTGLAKNIQYF. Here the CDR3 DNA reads TGTGCTAGCAGCCCCCTGTCCTCCGGGACAGGTTTAGCCAAAAACATTCAGTACTTC.

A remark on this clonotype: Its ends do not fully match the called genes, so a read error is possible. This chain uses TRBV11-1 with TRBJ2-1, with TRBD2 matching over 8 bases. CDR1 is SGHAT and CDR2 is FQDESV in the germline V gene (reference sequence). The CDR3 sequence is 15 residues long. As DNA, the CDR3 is TGTGCCAGCAGCCCTCAGGATAGCGGGAACAATGAGCAATTCTTC. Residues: CASSPQDSGNNEQFF.

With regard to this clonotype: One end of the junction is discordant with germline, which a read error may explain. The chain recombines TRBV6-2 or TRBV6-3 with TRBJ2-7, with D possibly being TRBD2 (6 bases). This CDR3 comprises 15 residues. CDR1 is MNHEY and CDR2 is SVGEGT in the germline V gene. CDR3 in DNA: TGTGTCAGCAGTTACTCGGAGGGGTCAGTGGCCGAGCAGTACTTC. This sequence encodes CVSSYSEGSVAEQYF.

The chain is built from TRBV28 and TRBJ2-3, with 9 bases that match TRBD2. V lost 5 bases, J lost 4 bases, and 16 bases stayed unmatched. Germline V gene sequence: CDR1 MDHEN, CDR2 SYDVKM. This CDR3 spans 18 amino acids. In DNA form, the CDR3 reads TGTGCCAGCAGTCCCCGACCGGGGACTAGCAGTTACGCAGATACGCAGTATTTT. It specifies CASSPRPGTSSYADTQYF.

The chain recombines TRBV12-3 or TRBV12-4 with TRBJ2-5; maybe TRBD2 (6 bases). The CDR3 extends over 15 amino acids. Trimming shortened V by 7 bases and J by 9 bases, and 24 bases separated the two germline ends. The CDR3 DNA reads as TGTGCCAGCATAATGGGCCTCGGGGATGGGGAGGCCCAGTACTTC. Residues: CASIMGLGDGEAQYF.

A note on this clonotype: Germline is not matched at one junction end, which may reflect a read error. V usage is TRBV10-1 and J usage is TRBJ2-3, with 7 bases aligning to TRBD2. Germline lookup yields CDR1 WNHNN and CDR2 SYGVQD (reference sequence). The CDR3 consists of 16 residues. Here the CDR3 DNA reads TGCGCCAACAGTGACCCGGGACTGGGAGGGTTGGATACGCACTATTTT. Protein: CANSDPGLGGLDTHYF.

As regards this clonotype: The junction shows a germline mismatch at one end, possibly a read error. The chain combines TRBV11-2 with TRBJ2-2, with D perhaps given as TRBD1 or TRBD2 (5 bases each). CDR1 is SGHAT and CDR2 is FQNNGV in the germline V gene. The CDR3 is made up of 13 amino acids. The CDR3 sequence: CASSLHRNGDLFF. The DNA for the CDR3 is TGTGCCAGCAGCTTACATAGGAATGGGGACCTGTTTTTT.

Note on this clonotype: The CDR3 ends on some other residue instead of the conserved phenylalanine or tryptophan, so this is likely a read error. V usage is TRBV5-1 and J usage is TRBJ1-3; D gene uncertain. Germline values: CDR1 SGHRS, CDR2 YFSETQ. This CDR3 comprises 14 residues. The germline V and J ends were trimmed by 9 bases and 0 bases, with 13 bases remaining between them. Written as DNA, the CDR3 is TGCGCCAACAACTTGGTTGGCTCTGGAAACACCATATATTCT. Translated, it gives CANNLVGSGNTIYS.

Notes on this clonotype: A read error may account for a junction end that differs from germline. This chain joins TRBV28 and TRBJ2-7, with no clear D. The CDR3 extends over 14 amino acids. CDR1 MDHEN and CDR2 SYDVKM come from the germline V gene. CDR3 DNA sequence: TGTGCCAGCACCCCCGGTCAAAACCTCTACGATCAGTACTTC. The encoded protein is CASTPGQNLYDQYF.

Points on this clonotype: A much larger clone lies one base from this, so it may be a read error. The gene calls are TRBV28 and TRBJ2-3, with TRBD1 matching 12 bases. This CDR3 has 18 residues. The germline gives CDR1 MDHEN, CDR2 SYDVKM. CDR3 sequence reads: CVSSLWDRGRGGTDTQYF. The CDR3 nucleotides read TGTGTCAGCAGTTTATGGGACAGGGGGCGAGGCGGCACAGATACGCAGTATTTT.